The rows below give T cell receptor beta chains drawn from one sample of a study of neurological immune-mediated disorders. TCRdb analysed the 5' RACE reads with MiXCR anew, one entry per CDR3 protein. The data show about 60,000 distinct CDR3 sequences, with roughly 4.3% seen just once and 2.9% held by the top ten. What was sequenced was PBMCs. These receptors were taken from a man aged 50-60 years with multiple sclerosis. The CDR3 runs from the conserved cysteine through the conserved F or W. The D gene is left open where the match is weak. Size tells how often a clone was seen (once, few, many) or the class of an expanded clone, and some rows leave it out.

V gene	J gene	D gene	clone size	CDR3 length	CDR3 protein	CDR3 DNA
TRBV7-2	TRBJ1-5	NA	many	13	CASSTRGNQPQNF	TGTGCCAGCAGCACCAGGGGTAATCAGCCCCAGAATTTT
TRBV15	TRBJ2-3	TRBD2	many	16	CATSTRTSGSGDTQYF	TGTGCCACCAGCACCCGGACTAGCGGGAGTGGAGATACGCAGTATTTT
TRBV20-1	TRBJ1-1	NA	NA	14	CSASRRVGSPEAFF	TGCAGTGCTAGCCGGCGGGTAGGGTCGCCTGAAGCTTTCTTT
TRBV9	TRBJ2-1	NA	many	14	CASSAGTARGEQFF	TGTGCCAGCAGCGCTGGGACGGCTCGGGGTGAGCAGTTCTTC
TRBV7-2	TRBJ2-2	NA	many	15	CASSLKIWNTGELFF	TGTGCCAGCAGCTTAAAAATCTGGAACACCGGGGAGCTGTTTTTT
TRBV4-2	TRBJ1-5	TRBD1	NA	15	CASSQEQGGNQPQNF	TGTGCCAGCAGCCAAGAACAGGGGGGCAACCAGCCCCAGAATTTT
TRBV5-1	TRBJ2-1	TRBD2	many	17	CASSLAFGTSGYNEQFF	TGCGCCAGCAGCTTGGCCTTTGGGACTAGCGGATACAATGAGCAGTTCTTC
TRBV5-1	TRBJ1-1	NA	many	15	CASNPGGIMNTEAFF	TGCGCCAGCAACCCCGGAGGGATTATGAACACTGAAGCTTTCTTT
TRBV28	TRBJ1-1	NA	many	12	CASRLDPPGAFF	TGTGCCAGCCGGTTAGACCCTCCGGGAGCTTTCTTT
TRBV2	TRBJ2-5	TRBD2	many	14	CASSSGGPEETQYF	TGTGCCAGCAGTTCGGGAGGGCCTGAGGAGACCCAGTACTTC
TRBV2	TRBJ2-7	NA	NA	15	CASRGDPDGSYEQYF	TGTGCCAGCAGGGGCGACCCCGATGGGTCCTACGAGCAGTACTTC
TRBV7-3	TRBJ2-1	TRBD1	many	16	CASSPTGQGTYNEQFF	TGTGCCAGCAGCCCCACGGGACAGGGGACCTACAATGAGCAGTTCTTC
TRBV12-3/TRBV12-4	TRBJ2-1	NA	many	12	CASSPSENEQFF	TGTGCCAGCAGTCCGAGCGAGAATGAGCAGTTCTTC
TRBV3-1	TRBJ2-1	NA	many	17	CASSREVAWTTNNEQFF	TGTGCCAGCAGCCGAGAGGTAGCCTGGACAACGAACAATGAGCAGTTCTTC
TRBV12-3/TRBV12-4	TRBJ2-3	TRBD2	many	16	CASRLRLAGVGDTQYF	TGTGCCAGCAGGCTTCGACTAGCGGGAGTCGGGGATACGCAGTATTTT
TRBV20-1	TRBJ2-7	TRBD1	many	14	CSAADRKSSYEQYF	TGCAGTGCTGCGGACAGGAAGAGCTCCTACGAGCAGTACTTC
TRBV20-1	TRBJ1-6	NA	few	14	CSVGPSSYNSPLHF	TGCAGTGTTGGTCCGTCCTCCTATAATTCACCCCTCCACTTT
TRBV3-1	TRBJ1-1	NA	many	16	CASSQDQTGVNTEAFF	TGTGCCAGCAGCCAAGATCAGACAGGAGTGAACACTGAAGCTTTCTTT
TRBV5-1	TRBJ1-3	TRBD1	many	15	CASSVGQFSGNTIYF	TGCGCCAGCAGCGTGGGACAGTTCTCTGGAAACACCATATATTTT
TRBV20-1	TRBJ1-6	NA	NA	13	CSASRRVDSPLNF	TGCAGTGCTAGTCGAAGGGTTGATTCACCCCTCAACTTT
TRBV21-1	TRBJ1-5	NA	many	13	CASPKPSNQPQHF	TGTGCCAGCCCTAAGCCTAGCAATCAGCCCCAGCATTTT
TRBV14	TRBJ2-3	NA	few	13	CASSQAGADTQYF	TGTGCCAGCAGCCAAGCGGGAGCAGATACGCAGTATTTT
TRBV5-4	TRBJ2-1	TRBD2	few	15	CASSWGTSLEGEQFF	TGTGCCAGCAGCTGGGGGACTAGCTTAGAGGGTGAGCAGTTCTTC
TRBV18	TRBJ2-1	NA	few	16	CASSPVPRSSYNEQFF	TGTGCCAGCTCACCAGTTCCGAGGAGCTCCTACAATGAGCAGTTCTTC
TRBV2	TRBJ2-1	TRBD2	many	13	CASRGLAGGSQFF	TGTGCCAGCAGGGGACTAGCGGGAGGCTCGCAGTTCTTC
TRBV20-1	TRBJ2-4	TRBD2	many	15	CSAGSGSWAKNIQYF	TGCAGTGCCGGTAGCGGGAGCTGGGCCAAAAACATTCAGTACTTC
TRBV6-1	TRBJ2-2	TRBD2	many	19	CASLVATAGTSMSTGELFF	TGTGCCAGCCTTGTTGCGACTGCCGGGACTAGTATGAGCACCGGGGAGCTGTTTTTT
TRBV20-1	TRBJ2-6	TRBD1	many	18	CSAPRWTGENSGANVLTF	TGCAGTGCTCCCCGGTGGACAGGGGAGAACTCTGGGGCCAACGTCCTGACTTTC
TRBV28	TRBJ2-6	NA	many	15	CASSFPGLGANVLTF	TGTGCCAGCAGTTTTCCGGGATTAGGGGCCAACGTCCTGACTTTC
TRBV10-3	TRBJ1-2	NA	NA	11	CAISESHGYTF	TGTGCCATCAGTGAGTCTCATGGCTACACCTTC
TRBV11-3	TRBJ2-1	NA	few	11	CASRLESQQFF	TGTGCCAGCAGATTGGAATCGCAGCAGTTCTTC
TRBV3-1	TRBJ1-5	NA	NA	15	CASSQDGGAGQPQHF	TGTGCCAGCAGCCAAGATGGGGGGGCTGGTCAGCCCCAGCATTTT
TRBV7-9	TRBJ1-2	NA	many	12	CASSTGLHGYTF	TGTGCCAGCAGCACAGGGTTGCATGGCTACACCTTC
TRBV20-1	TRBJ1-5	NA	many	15	CSARSGWTLDQPQHF	TGCAGTGCTAGGTCGGGGTGGACACTCGATCAGCCCCAGCATTTT
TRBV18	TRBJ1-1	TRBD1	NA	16	CASSPGTGVVNTEAFF	TGTGCCAGCTCCCCCGGGACAGGGGTGGTGAACACTGAAGCTTTCTTT
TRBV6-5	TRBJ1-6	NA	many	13	CASSYRPTEALHF	TGTGCCAGCAGTTACCGGCCGACTGAAGCCCTCCACTTT